The clone carrying this T cell receptor (beta chain) was counted only a few times. The ends lost 1 base at V and 2 bases at J; junction bases unmatched: 2. Germline V gene data show CDR1 as SEHNR and CDR2 as FQNEAQ (reference sequence). There are 16 residues in the CDR3. Using immunoSEQ multiplex PCR, the repertoire was profiled, and TCRdb retains in-frame clones only, with some absent. The sample lists about 500,000 clones; roughly 74% were seen once. The source of the sample is a study of shared T cell receptors in the human thymus. This same sample was also part of a study on human thymus T cells. That report notes: Corrective cardiac surgery supplied the resected thymus tissue.

The clonotype comes from a boy younger than two with a congenital heart defect. The V gene is TRBV7-9, the J gene TRBJ2-6; 7 bases line up with TRBD2. The sample was thymocytes. The CDR3 DNA reads TGTGCCAGCAGCTTAGGGGGAGGGCCTGGGGCCAACGTCCTGACTTTC. This encodes CASSLGGGPGANVLTF.